These 12 T cell receptor beta chains were all obtained from the same sample, sequenced in a study of blood T cell repertoires in COVID-19. Measured with immunoSEQ multiplex PCR; TCRdb has only the in-frame clones, and not every one. The table shows hundreds of thousands of clones, with 75% to 90% occurring only once. Material: PBMCs or T cells enriched from blood (not recorded which). The source of these receptors is a man younger than 40 who had recovered from COVID-19.

The chain employs TRBV3-1 (or the pseudogene TRBV3-2) and TRBJ2-1, with 7 bases matching TRBD2. The CDR3 sequence is 15 residues long. J lost 8 bases, V lost 6 bases, and 13 bases had no gene match. Germline CDR1 reads LGHDT; CDR2 reads YNNKEL (reference sequence). CDR3 residues: CASRRQGPSGDEQFF. CDR3 nucleotide sequence: TGTGCCAGCAGGCGTCAGGGACCAAGCGGGGATGAGCAGTTCTTC.

This clone was seen a single time. This chain uses TRBV29-1 with TRBJ1-2, with 10 bases fitting TRBD1. The V segment lost 5 bases and the J segment 8 bases; nucleotides outside the gene matches: 11. CDR3 length: 14 residues. Germline V lookup: CDR1 SQVTM, CDR2 ANQGSEA. CDR3 amino acids: CSVWTGGLMRGYTF. For the CDR3, the DNA is TGCAGCGTTTGGACAGGGGGGTTAATGAGGGGCTACACCTTC.

The rearrangement links TRBV27 to TRBJ2-5; TRBD2 agrees at 8 bases. The CDR3 totals 15 residues. With V trimmed by 5 bases and J by 4 bases, 9 bases remained unmatched. The germline V gene has CDR1 MNHEY and CDR2 SMNVEV (reference sequence). The CDR3 is CASSRGGRGRETQYF. The CDR3 nucleotides read TGTGCCAGCAGTCGGGGGGGCCGGGGGAGAGAGACCCAGTACTTC.

The count of this clone is one. The gene calls are TRBV5-5 and TRBJ2-7, with 7 nucleotides matching TRBD2. With 4 bases clipped from V and 7 bases from J, the junction kept 11 bases outside the gene matches. Germline values: CDR1 SGHKS, CDR2 YYEKEE (reference sequence). The CDR3 contains 14 residues. In nucleotides, the CDR3 is TGTGCCAGCAGCGCCCGACTAGCCATCCGTGAGCAGTACTTC. As protein: CASSARLAIREQYF.

The V call is TRBV18, the J call TRBJ1-6; 8 bases are a match to TRBD1. V was pared by 6 bases and J by 8 bases, with 12 bases of the junction left unmatched. Germline values: CDR1 KGHSH, CDR2 LQKENI. CDR3 length: 16 residues. The CDR3 loop reads CASSDRPGTGYSPLHF. CDR3 coding DNA: TGTGCCAGCTCGGATCGGCCCGGGACAGGATATTCACCCCTCCACTTT.

This clone showed up just a few times. This chain joins TRBV28 and TRBJ1-1; D unclear. Trimming shortened V by 10 bases and J by 2 bases, and 8 bases separated the two germline ends. Germline V lookup: CDR1 MDHEN, CDR2 SYDVKM. There are 11 residues in the CDR3. In DNA, the CDR3 is TGTGCCACCGAACTCAACACTGAAGCTTTCTTT. Encoded protein: CATELNTEAFF.

V is TRBV18 and J is TRBJ2-5, with 7 bases identical to TRBD1. Germline trimming cut 3 bases from V and 5 bases from J; bases unmatched to any gene: 9. The CDR3 is 15 residues long. Germline lookup yields CDR1 KGHSH and CDR2 LQKENI. The CDR3 protein is CASSPRAGGQETQYF. The CDR3 DNA reads TGTGCCAGCTCACCTAGGGCAGGGGGACAGGAGACCCAGTACTTC.

This clone showed up just once. This CDR3 is CASSQVNGELFF. In nucleotides, the CDR3 is TGTGCCAGCAGCCAAGTTAACGGGGAGCTGTTTTTT. The V call is TRBV14, the J call TRBJ2-2, with D unclear. Germline CDR1 SGHDN, CDR2 FVKESK. The length of the CDR3 is 12 residues. V was pared by 1 base and J by 7 bases, with 4 bases between. The full variable domain, rest sourced from reference TRBV14 and TRBJ2-2, is EAGVTQFPSHSVIEKGQTVTLRCDPISGHDNLYWYRRVMGKEIKFLLHFVKESKQDESGMPNNRFLAERTGGTYSTLKVQPAELEDSGVYFCASSQVNGELFFGEGSRLTVL.

This chain connects TRBV27 to TRBJ2-2, with D unresolved. This CDR3 region has 12 residues. CDR1 is MNHEY and CDR2 is SMNVEV in the germline V gene (reference sequence). V lost 3 bases, J lost 7 bases, and 6 bases lay in between. The CDR3 protein is CASSFQVGELFF. CDR3 DNA sequence: TGTGCCAGCAGTTTCCAGGTCGGGGAGCTGTTTTTT.

This rearrangement joins TRBV2 to TRBJ2-1; D is unclear. This CDR3 has 13 amino acids. V lost 8 bases and J lost 0, with 8 bases in between. CDR1 SNHLY and CDR2 FYNNEI come from the germline V gene. Here the CDR3 DNA reads TGTGCCAGCCGACTCGGCTCCTACAATGAGCAGTTCTTC. It codes for CASRLGSYNEQFF.

The rearrangement joins TRBV19 to TRBJ2-7, with 10 bases matching TRBD1. J gave up 7 bases and V 6 bases, and 9 bases lay outside the gene matches. Germline V gives CDR1 LNHDA, CDR2 SQIVND (reference sequence). The CDR3 is 14 residues long. Written as DNA, the CDR3 is TGTGCCAGTAGCCGTCTGGGACAGGGGTGGGAGCAGTACTTC. Translating it yields CASSRLGQGWEQYF.

V usage is TRBV28 and J usage is TRBJ2-1; D gene ambiguous. From germline, CDR1 is MDHEN and CDR2 SYDVKM. The CDR3 length is 15 residues. V was shortened by 2 bases and J by 4 bases, with 12 bases between the two germline ends. CDR3 sequence (DNA): TGTGCCAGCAGTTTAGTACCCTATCATTACAATGAGCAGTTCTTC. Residues: CASSLVPYHYNEQFF.